The sequence of this T cell receptor (beta chain) was determined in a study of OX40 agonist ivuxolimab in advanced cancers. Study overall: Every 2 weeks, ivuxolimab was infused into the patients intravenously at between 0.01 and 10 mg/kg. In three patients, partial responses were observed, one with hepatocellular carcinoma and two with cutaneous melanoma. Anti-PD-1, anti-PD-L1 or anti-CTLA-4 therapy given earlier was allowed, and 40% had some.

Study-level findings and limits: Blood T cells, both CD4+ and CD8+, expanded clonally by week 6 at 0.1 to 3.0 mg/kg.

About this clone itself: Its antigen is unknown.

Sequencing was performed with immunoSEQ multiplex PCR; in TCRdb, only in-frame clones are kept and a portion is missing. This table holds 30,000 to 40,000 clones, roughly 80% found once. The CDR3 extends over 14 amino acids. V was cut by 1 base and J by 5 bases, with 12 bases left in between. In germline, CDR1 is SEHNR, CDR2 FQNEAQ (reference sequence). This chain connects TRBV7-9 to TRBJ2-7; D remains ambiguous. Here the sequenced sample was CD4+ or CD8+ T cells sorted from blood, taken in a trial of the OX40 agonist ivuxolimab. This clonotype originated in an adult with an advanced solid tumor such as melanoma, head and neck, liver or kidney cancer. This CDR3 is CASSLEGGYHEQYF. CDR3 DNA: TGTGCCAGCAGCTTAGAAGGTGGATATCACGAGCAGTACTTC.